This T cell receptor beta chain was sequenced in a study of type 1 regulatory T cells. Study as a whole: T-allo10 is a Tr1-enriched, alloantigen-specific CD4 T cell product made in vitro.

TCRdb used MiXCR to reprocess the reads, holding one entry per CDR3 protein. Seen here are tens of thousands of distinct CDR3 sequences, roughly 72% observed once, and the top ten hold 13% to 15%. This CDR3 has 17 residues. Germline V gene data show CDR1 as MNHEY and CDR2 as SMNVEV (reference sequence). V lost 6 bases, J lost 1 base, and 10 bases stayed unmatched. The graft donor-derived T-allo10 cells reportedly recognize host alloantigens, are anergic, and suppress alloantigen-specifically. Remarks on this clonotype: Its matching antigen is unknown.

What was sequenced was cultured T cells, either the whole culture or a sorted T cell fraction (not recorded which). As to subset: Tr1-enriched cell product generated in vitro against host alloantigens. The chain carries TRBV27 and TRBJ2-4; 9 bases line up with TRBD2. This clonotype was sampled from a human donor in good health. As DNA, the CDR3 is TGTGCCAGCAGCAATCGTGGACTAGCGAACGCCAAAAACATTCAGTACTTC. Protein: CASSNRGLANAKNIQYF.